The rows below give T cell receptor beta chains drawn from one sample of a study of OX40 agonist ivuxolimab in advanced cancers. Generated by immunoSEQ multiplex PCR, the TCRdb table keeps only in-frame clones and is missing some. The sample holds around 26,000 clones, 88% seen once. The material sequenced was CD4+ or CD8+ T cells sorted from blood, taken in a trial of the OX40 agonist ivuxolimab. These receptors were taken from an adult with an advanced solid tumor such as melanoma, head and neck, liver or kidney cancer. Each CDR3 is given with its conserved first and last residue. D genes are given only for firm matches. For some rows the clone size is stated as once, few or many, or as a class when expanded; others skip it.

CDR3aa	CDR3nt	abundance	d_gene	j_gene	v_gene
CASSLESGSYNSPLHF	TGTGCCAGCAGCTTAGAAAGTGGCTCCTATAATTCACCCCTCCACTTT	-	-	TRBJ1-6	TRBV7-9
CASRPKETQYF	TGTGCCAGCAGGCCAAAAGAGACCCAGTACTTC	-	-	TRBJ2-5	TRBV7-3
CASSQGLPGEQFF	TGTGCCAGCAGCCAGGGCCTCCCGGGGGAGCAGTTCTTC	-	-	TRBJ2-1	TRBV28
CASSEEGTGSQPQHF	TGTGCCAGCAGTGAAGAGGGTACTGGGAGTCAGCCCCAGCATTTT	-	-	TRBJ1-5	TRBV6-1
CASSQEPPDLKTGLYEQYF	TGCGCCAGCAGCCAAGAGCCTCCAGACCTAAAGACAGGCCTCTACGAGCAGTACTTC	-	-	TRBJ2-7	TRBV4-1
CASSRPLGQRSWSGANVLTF	TGTGCCAGCTCACGTCCTTTGGGACAGCGTAGCTGGTCTGGGGCCAACGTCCTGACTTTC	-	TRBD1	TRBJ2-6	TRBV18
CASRPTAAYEQYF	TGTGCCAGCAGACCCACTGCGGCCTACGAGCAGTACTTC	-	-	TRBJ2-7	TRBV7-9
CASSLDGSEAFF	TGTGCCAGCAGCTTGGACGGCTCTGAAGCTTTCTTT	once	-	TRBJ1-1	TRBV7-2
CASSLFQNAAASQPQHF	TGTGCCAGCAGTTTATTCCAAAACGCGGCAGCAAGTCAGCCCCAGCATTTT	once	-	TRBJ1-5	TRBV27
CASSLRLAGGPGEQFF	TGTGCCAGCAGCCTTCGACTAGCGGGAGGGCCGGGTGAGCAGTTCTTC	-	TRBD2	TRBJ2-1	TRBV11-3
CASTLNENGELFF	TGTGCCAGCACCTTGAATGAGAACGGGGAGCTGTTTTTT	-	-	TRBJ2-2	TRBV6-4
CASSTALNRAGRDEQFF	TGTGCCAGTAGTACTGCGTTGAATCGGGCGGGTCGGGATGAGCAGTTCTTC	once	-	TRBJ2-1	TRBV19
CATSSFSGTSNYNEQFF	TGTGCCACCAGCAGTTTTAGCGGAACCTCAAACTACAATGAGCAGTTCTTC	-	-	TRBJ2-1	TRBV15
CASSLGPPGGTEAFF	TGTGCCAGCAGTTTAGGGCCCCCCGGGGGGACTGAAGCTTTCTTT	-	-	TRBJ1-1	TRBV27
CASSLDTGTEAFF	TGTGCCAGCAGTTTAGATACAGGCACTGAAGCTTTCTTT	-	-	TRBJ1-1	TRBV28
CASRDTEAFF	TGCGCCAGCAGGGACACTGAAGCTTTCTTT	-	-	TRBJ1-1	TRBV10-2
CASSVTSRSSYNEQFF	TGTGCCAGCAGTGTTACTAGCCGAAGCTCCTACAATGAGCAGTTCTTC	-	-	TRBJ2-1	TRBV28
CATSPRRGQVSGNTIYF	TGTGCCACCAGCCCACGGAGGGGACAGGTCTCTGGAAACACCATATATTTT	-	TRBD1	TRBJ1-3	TRBV15
CASSLDTGISTYEQYF	TGTGCCAGCAGCTTGGATACGGGTATAAGTACCTACGAGCAGTACTTC	-	-	TRBJ2-7	TRBV5-5
CASQAGLPYEQYF	TGTGCCAGCCAAGCGGGGCTCCCCTACGAGCAGTACTTC	few	TRBD2	TRBJ2-7	TRBV28
CASSEWGNTIYF	TGTGCCAGCAGCGAATGGGGAAACACCATATATTTT	few	-	TRBJ1-3	TRBV9
CASSYSMDGEQFF	TGTGCCAGCAGTTACTCGATGGATGGTGAGCAGTTCTTC	once	-	TRBJ2-1	TRBV6-5
CASSDGKNEQFF	TGTGCCAGCAGTGACGGGAAAAATGAGCAGTTCTTC	-	-	TRBJ2-1	TRBV6-4
CASSLQGYEQYF	TGTGCCAGCAGCTTGCAGGGCTACGAGCAGTACTTC	-	-	TRBJ2-7	TRBV5-8
CASSLGSGLNQPQHF	TGTGCCAGCAGCTTAGGATCAGGGCTCAATCAGCCCCAGCATTTT	-	-	TRBJ1-5	TRBV13
CASSDGGGAGELFF	TGCGCCAGCAGTGATGGAGGGGGCGCCGGGGAGCTGTTTTTT	once	-	TRBJ2-2	TRBV10-1
CASRSAVEAFF	TGTGCCAGCAGGTCTGCTGTTGAAGCTTTCTTT	few	-	TRBJ1-1	TRBV6-1
CASSLTGSYNEQFF	TGTGCCAGCAGCCTTACAGGATCCTACAATGAGCAGTTCTTC	-	-	TRBJ2-1	TRBV27
CASRLAYTGELFF	TGTGCCAGCAGGCTTGCTTACACCGGGGAGCTGTTTTTT	-	-	TRBJ2-2	TRBV28
CATEGTGSYNEQFF	TGTGCCACCGAAGGGACAGGGTCCTACAATGAGCAGTTCTTC	-	TRBD1	TRBJ2-1	TRBV19
CASSLLAGAHVSGNTIYF	TGTGCCAGCAGCTTACTGGCAGGGGCCCACGTCTCTGGAAACACCATATATTTT	-	-	TRBJ1-3	TRBV7-9